This TCR beta chain was sequenced for a study of T cells in narcolepsy. Study-wide context: Healthy controls were enrolled alongside patients with narcolepsy type 1 or type 2. Notes on the study in general: Autoreactive HCRT-specific and TRIB2-specific clonotypes were marked in same-patient CSF-versus-blood CD4+ comparisons. Reportedly, autoreactive clonotypes were serially detected in patients' blood but not controls'.

Sequencing was performed with immunoSEQ multiplex PCR; in TCRdb, only in-frame clones are kept and a portion is missing. This table has some 24,000 clones, approximately 85% appearing once. CDR1 and CDR2 from the germline V gene are SGHVS and FQNEAQ. This CDR3 has 15 amino acids. Trimming took 1 base from V and 4 from J, leaving 11 bases between them. As concerns this clone: Its cognate antigen is unknown.

The specimen was CD45RA- memory CD4+ T cells from PBMCs. The chain uses TRBV7-8 and TRBJ1-3; possible D gene TRBD1, 5 bases. The TCR sequence derives from a human donor with narcolepsy. This CDR3 reads CASSLGRGKGNTIYF. CDR3 nucleotide sequence: TGTGCCAGCAGCTTAGGACGGGGGAAGGGAAACACCATATATTTT.